These 15 T cell receptor beta chains were all obtained from the same sample, sequenced in a study of T cell responses to AZD1222 COVID-19 vaccine. Produced via immunoSEQ multiplex PCR; TCRdb's table is partial and in-frame only. The sample yields some 160,000 clones, roughly 89% seen once. The input for sequencing was peripheral blood, taken on day 0 of AZD1222 vaccination. These receptors were obtained from an adult in good health.

V usage is TRBV18 and J usage is TRBJ2-5; 9 nucleotides line up with TRBD1. This CDR3 has 16 amino acids. Losses at the gene ends were 3 bases for V and 5 bases for J; bases not matched to a gene: 10. CDR1 is KGHSH, CDR2 LQKENI, per germline. The CDR3 DNA is TGTGCCAGCTCACCTAACCGACAGGGGGTAGGGGAGACCCAGTACTTC. The encoded protein is CASSPNRQGVGETQYF. The entire variable domain, with the rest obtained from reference TRBV18 and TRBJ2-5, is as follows: NAGVMQNPRHLVRRRGQEARLRCSPMKGHSHVYWYRQLPEEGLKFMVYLQKENIIDESGMPKERFSAEFPKEGPSILRIQQVVRGDSAAYFCASSPNRQGVGETQYFGPGTRLLVL.

This clone was detected only a few times. The V gene is TRBV11-2, the J gene TRBJ1-1, with no clear D. Germline CDR1 reads SGHAT; CDR2 reads FQNNGV. CDR3 length: 13 amino acids. Deletions cut 3 bases from V and 0 bases from J, with 5 bases between. CDR3 sequence: CASSFSLNTEAFF. The CDR3 DNA is TGTGCCAGCAGCTTTTCACTGAACACTGAAGCTTTCTTT.

The J gene is TRBJ2-1, the V gene TRBV27; 8 bases fit TRBD2. The germline V gene has CDR1 MNHEY and CDR2 SMNVEV (reference sequence). The CDR3 contains 16 residues. V lost 5 bases, J lost 3 bases, and 9 bases stayed unmatched. DNA for the CDR3: TGTGCCAGCAGTCTCCATTGGGCGGGAGGCTACAATGAGCAGTTCTTC. Encoded protein: CASSLHWAGGYNEQFF.

The V call is TRBV12-3 or TRBV12-4, the J call TRBJ1-1, with TRBD1 as a possible D gene (5 bases). The CDR3 has 13 amino acids. The V end was cut by 3 bases, the J end by 5 bases, with 10 bases between. In DNA, the CDR3 is TGTGCCAGCAGTTTCAGGGTGCATACTGAAGCTTTCTTT. Amino acid sequence: CASSFRVHTEAFF.

V is TRBV3-1 (or the pseudogene TRBV3-2) and J is TRBJ2-1; a possible D gene is TRBD1 (5 bases). Germline CDR1 is LGHDT and CDR2 is YNNKEL (reference sequence). Trimming pared 4 bases from V and 4 bases from J, leaving 14 bases between. The CDR3 consists of 15 residues. The CDR3 DNA reads as TGTGCCAGCAGCCGAGGCACAGGTCCTTACAATGAGCAGTTCTTC. Protein: CASSRGTGPYNEQFF.

This clone was found once. CDR3 sequence: CASSPPGYGYTF. The CDR3 DNA reads TGTGCCAGCAGCCCCCCCGGCTATGGCTACACCTTC. The chain combines TRBV7-2 with TRBJ1-2; D call uncertain. This CDR3 is 12 amino acids long. The germline gives CDR1 SGHTA, CDR2 FQGNSA. Deletions cut 5 bases from V and 4 bases from J, with 8 bases between.

The sample holds one count of this clone. The chain couples TRBV4-3 to TRBJ1-6; D possibly corresponds to TRBD1 (6 bases). Trimming cost V 0 bases and J 11 bases, with 17 bases left between them. CDR1 and CDR2 (germline): LGHNA, YSLEER. The CDR3 totals 16 residues. The CDR3 is CASSQDLGQSRPPLHF. The CDR3 DNA reads as TGCGCCAGCAGCCAAGATCTCGGACAGTCTCGTCCACCCCTCCACTTT.

The J gene is TRBJ1-1, the V gene TRBV2; 11 nucleotides agree with TRBD1. This CDR3 has 13 amino acids. J was trimmed by 6 bases and V by 8 bases; bases with no gene match: 5. The germline V gene encodes CDR1 SNHLY and CDR2 FYNNEI. DNA of the CDR3: TGTGCCAGCGGCGGACAGGGGGCTTCTGAAGCTTTCTTT. As protein: CASGGQGASEAFF. Variable domain in full (rest from reference TRBV2 and TRBJ1-1): EPEVTQTPSHQVTQMGQEVILRCVPISNHLYFYWYRQILGQKVEFLVSFYNNEISEKSEIFDDQFSVERPDGSNFTLKIRSTKLEDSAMYFCASGGQGASEAFFGQGTRLTVV.

The CDR3 sequence is CASSTGTQNTGELFF. Written as DNA, the CDR3 is TGTGCCAGCAGTACCGGGACCCAGAATACCGGGGAGCTGTTTTTT. The J gene is TRBJ2-2, the V gene TRBV6-4; D assignment may be TRBD1 or TRBD2 (5 bases each). Looked up from germline, CDR1 is MRHNA and CDR2 is SNTAGT. The CDR3 is 15 residues long. Trimming removed 5 bases at V and 5 bases at J, with 15 bases between.

This chain links TRBV6-5 with TRBJ2-2; D is undetermined. The CDR3 runs to 14 residues. Germline assignment: CDR1 MNHEY and CDR2 SVGAGI. The V and J ends lost 2 bases and 5 bases respectively, with 9 bases between them. The CDR3 is CASSYDFGTGELFF. CDR3 nucleotides: TGTGCCAGCAGTTACGATTTCGGAACCGGGGAGCTGTTTTTT.

The DNA for the CDR3 is TGTGCCACCAGCAGGACAACGGGTCCTGCCTACGAGCAGTACTTC. Protein: CATSRTTGPAYEQYF. The chain uses TRBV15 and TRBJ2-7; D remains unclear. Trimming removed 3 bases at V and 2 bases at J, with 14 bases between. Germline CDR1 reads LNHNV; CDR2 reads YYDKDF (reference sequence). The CDR3 is made up of 15 amino acids.

The rearrangement links TRBV6-2 or TRBV6-3 to TRBJ2-3, with D perhaps matching TRBD2 (5 bases). Trimming pared 0 bases from V and 6 bases from J, leaving 7 bases between. The CDR3 consists of 13 residues. Per germline, CDR1 MNHEY and CDR2 SVGEGT. As DNA, the CDR3 is TGTGCCAGCAGTTACTCGAGGGAGGATACGCAGTATTTT. Translated: CASSYSREDTQYF.

J is TRBJ1-1 and V is TRBV13, with a tentative D call TRBD1 (5 bases). The CDR3 consists of 15 residues. CDR1 and CDR2 (germline): PRHDT, FYEKMQ (reference sequence). V was clipped by 4 bases and J by 2 bases, with 14 bases between them. The CDR3 here is CASSSETGLNTEAFF. The CDR3 nucleotides are TGTGCCAGCAGCTCAGAGACGGGACTAAACACTGAAGCTTTCTTT.

The chain joins TRBV18 to TRBJ2-5, with D unresolved. V was pared by 4 bases and J by 2 bases, with 2 bases between. Germline V CDR1 and CDR2: KGHSH, LQKENI. The CDR3 runs to 11 residues. Here the CDR3 DNA reads TGTGCCAGCTCACTTCAAGAGACCCAGTACTTC. Translated: CASSLQETQYF. The variable domain in full, completed from reference TRBV18 and TRBJ2-5, reads NAGVMQNPRHLVRRRGQEARLRCSPMKGHSHVYWYRQLPEEGLKFMVYLQKENIIDESGMPKERFSAEFPKEGPSILRIQQVVRGDSAAYFCASSLQETQYFGPGTRLLVL.

This clone occurred once. The gene calls are TRBV18 and TRBJ2-1; TRBD2 agrees at 14 bases. CDR1 and CDR2 (germline): KGHSH, LQKENI. CDR3 length equals 20 residues. The V gene end was trimmed by 0 bases and the J gene end by 3 bases; junction bases not matched to a gene: 10. CDR3 DNA: TGTGCCAGCTCACCACCCCGCGGGACTAGCGGGAGCGGTCACTACAATGAGCAGTTCTTC. It encodes CASSPPRGTSGSGHYNEQFF. Combining the CDR3 with reference TRBV18 and TRBJ2-1 gives the whole variable domain NAGVMQNPRHLVRRRGQEARLRCSPMKGHSHVYWYRQLPEEGLKFMVYLQKENIIDESGMPKERFSAEFPKEGPSILRIQQVVRGDSAAYFCASSPPRGTSGSGHYNEQFFGPGTRLTVL.